Listed below are T cell receptor beta chains from one sample, sequenced in a study of OX40 agonist ivuxolimab in advanced cancers. Assay used: immunoSEQ multiplex PCR; TCRdb lists only in-frame clones, some missing. The table shows almost 15,000 clones, with nearly 80% occurring only once. Sample: CD4+ or CD8+ T cells sorted from blood, taken in a trial of the OX40 agonist ivuxolimab. The receptor set was obtained from an adult with an advanced solid tumor such as melanoma, head and neck, liver or kidney cancer. Both conserved end residues are part of each CDR3. A D gene is named only where the DNA matches it firmly. Rows give clone size only sometimes, using once, few, many, or a class for an expanded clone.

cdr3_length d_call j_call clone_size v_call cdr3_aa cdr3_nt
16 TRBD1 TRBJ1-2 . TRBV15 CATSRNTVDRVGGYTF TGTGCCACCAGCAGGAACACTGTCGACAGGGTCGGGGGCTACACCTTC
15 . TRBJ1-1 . TRBV7-9 CASSLGAGMNTEAFF TGTGCCAGCAGCTTAGGGGCGGGGATGAACACTGAAGCTTTCTTT
12 . TRBJ2-7 once TRBV2 CASIGTAYEQYF TGTGCCAGCATTGGCACAGCCTACGAGCAGTACTTC
16 TRBD1 TRBJ2-7 . TRBV6-6 CASRLRDRGPYYEQYF TGTGCCAGCAGACTCCGGGACAGGGGGCCTTATTACGAGCAGTACTTC
13 . TRBJ2-2 . TRBV14 CASSHRFTGELFF TGTGCCAGCAGCCACCGCTTCACCGGGGAGCTGTTTTTT
13 . TRBJ2-7 few TRBV5-4 CASSPAGSYEQYF TGTGCCAGCAGCCCGGCGGGGTCCTACGAGCAGTACTTC
14 . TRBJ2-2 . TRBV27 CARRGIPNTGELFF TGTGCCAGGAGGGGGATCCCGAACACCGGGGAGCTGTTTTTT
13 . TRBJ2-7 . TRBV11-2 CASRSVGSYEQYF TGTGCCAGCAGATCCGTCGGAAGCTACGAGCAGTACTTC
15 . TRBJ2-5 once TRBV4-2 CASSQDYGAVETQYF TGTGCCAGCAGCCAAGATTATGGGGCGGTGGAGACCCAGTACTTC
15 . TRBJ1-6 . TRBV4-1 CASSQEIGLPSPLHF TGCGCCAGCAGCCAAGAGATTGGGTTGCCCTCACCCCTCCACTTT
13 TRBD2 TRBJ2-1 . TRBV27 CASGYSGGAKQFF TGTGCCAGCGGGTATAGCGGGGGGGCAAAGCAGTTCTTC
15 . TRBJ1-5 . TRBV6-5 CASRTSSGLNQPQHF TGTGCCAGTCGTACTTCCTCCGGACTTAATCAGCCCCAGCATTTT
14 . TRBJ1-3 . TRBV9 CASSDGLSGNTIYF TGTGCCAGCAGCGACGGCCTTTCTGGAAACACCATATATTTT
15 . TRBJ1-3 once TRBV6-6 CASSYGGQSGNTIYF TGTGCCAGCAGTTACGGTGGACAGTCTGGAAACACCATATATTTT
15 TRBD1 TRBJ2-1 large TRBV7-9 CASSFRDRDLGEQFF TGTGCCAGCAGCTTCCGGGACAGGGATTTAGGTGAGCAGTTCTTC
15 . TRBJ2-1 . TRBV7-3 CASSAYTSSYNEQFF TGTGCCAGCAGCGCATACACTAGCTCCTACAATGAGCAGTTCTTC
13 . TRBJ2-2 . TRBV5-8 CARGQENTGELFF TGTGCCAGAGGTCAGGAGAACACCGGGGAGCTGTTTTTT
12 . TRBJ2-5 once TRBV11-2 CASSRWSETQYF TGTGCCAGCAGCCGCTGGAGCGAGACCCAGTACTTC
12 . TRBJ1-2 once TRBV29-1 CSVGVRVEGYTF TGCAGCGTTGGGGTCAGGGTGGAAGGCTACACCTTC
13 . TRBJ2-7 . TRBV5-8 CASSLNKGYEQYF TGTGCCAGCAGCTTGAATAAGGGCTACGAGCAGTACTTC
14 TRBD1 TRBJ1-1 few TRBV6-1 CASSYPGGNTEAFF TGTGCCAGCAGTTATCCAGGGGGGAACACTGAAGCTTTCTTT
17 TRBD1 TRBJ2-2 . TRBV7-6 CASSSLSQGAKLGELFF TGTGCCAGCAGCTCCCTATCACAGGGGGCTAAATTAGGGGAGCTGTTTTTT
13 . TRBJ1-1 . TRBV7-3 CASSLTSWTEAFF TGTGCCAGCAGCCTAACGAGCTGGACTGAAGCTTTCTTT
14 . TRBJ1-5 . TRBV27 CASSFASGNQPQHF TGTGCCAGCAGTTTTGCTAGCGGAAATCAGCCCCAGCATTTT
12 . TRBJ2-1 . TRBV11-3 CASSSIDGEQFF TGTGCCAGCAGCTCTATCGATGGTGAGCAGTTCTTC
15 . TRBJ2-3 . TRBV7-6 CASRSRDGGTDTQYF TGTGCCAGCAGGTCCCGGGACGGAGGCACAGATACGCAGTATTTT
17 . TRBJ2-1 . TRBV27 CASSLNTPRSSYNEQFF TGTGCCAGCAGTCTTAATACCCCCAGGAGCTCCTACAATGAGCAGTTCTTC
14 . TRBJ1-5 . TRBV5-4 CASSLGGTNQPQHF TGTGCCAGCAGTCTAGGCGGCACCAATCAGCCCCAGCATTTT
10 . TRBJ1-2 . TRBV6-1 CATQWDGYTF TGTGCCACTCAGTGGGACGGCTACACCTTC
17 TRBD1 TRBJ1-2 . TRBV6-1 CASSESRTGGSRNGYTF TGTGCCAGCAGTGAATCAAGGACAGGGGGTTCGAGGAATGGCTACACCTTC
14 . TRBJ1-3 . TRBV19 CASSTGNSGNTIYF TGTGCCAGTAGTACCGGTAACTCTGGAAACACCATATATTTT
14 . TRBJ2-2 . TRBV9 CATSPGTGTGELFF TGTGCCACCAGTCCAGGGACGGGCACCGGGGAGCTGTTTTTT
15 TRBD1 TRBJ2-2 . TRBV5-1 CASSLGQGGAEELFF TGCGCCAGCAGCTTGGGACAGGGTGGGGCCGAGGAGCTGTTTTTT
12 TRBD1 TRBJ2-4 . TRBV7-2 CASSSGTGAQYF TGTGCCAGCAGCTCAGGGACAGGGGCTCAGTACTTC
13 . TRBJ1-5 . TRBV7-2 CASSYQGVQPQHF TGTGCCAGCAGCTACCAGGGCGTTCAGCCCCAGCATTTT
13 . TRBJ2-3 . TRBV6-5 CASRVFYPDTQYF TGTGCCAGCAGAGTCTTTTATCCAGATACGCAGTATTTT
14 TRBD1 TRBJ1-1 . TRBV29-1 CSAEAQGGGTEAFF TGCAGCGCGGAAGCACAGGGGGGTGGCACTGAAGCTTTCTTT
13 . TRBJ2-7 . TRBV5-6 CASSSDLAYEQYF TGTGCCAGCAGCTCGGACTTAGCCTACGAGCAGTACTTC
14 . TRBJ2-2 . TRBV27 CASSAGQHVGELFF TGTGCCAGCAGTGCCGGACAGCACGTCGGGGAGCTGTTTTTT
15 TRBD2 TRBJ2-1 . TRBV27 CASSPGTSGYNEQFF TGTGCCAGCAGTCCCGGGACTAGCGGTTACAATGAGCAGTTCTTC
14 TRBD1 TRBJ1-5 many TRBV6-6 CASSMGQGDQPQHF TGTGCCAGCAGTATGGGACAGGGGGATCAGCCCCAGCATTTT
12 . TRBJ2-1 large TRBV5-1 CASSPGQNEQFF TGCGCCAGCAGCCCTGGACAGAATGAGCAGTTCTTC
13 . TRBJ2-7 . TRBV4-1 CASSPTRGYEQYF TGCGCCAGCAGCCCGACGAGGGGCTACGAGCAGTACTTC
18 TRBD2 TRBJ2-3 . TRBV7-9 CASSSLAGASPSTDTQYF TGTGCCAGCAGCTCGCTAGCGGGGGCTTCACCTAGCACAGATACGCAGTATTTT
13 . TRBJ1-2 once TRBV29-1 CSVPGQLVYGYTF TGCAGCGTCCCAGGACAGCTCGTCTATGGCTACACCTTC
13 TRBD1 TRBJ1-2 . TRBV7-2 CASSSTGHYGYTF TGTGCCAGCAGCTCGACAGGGCACTATGGCTACACCTTC
14 . TRBJ2-5 . TRBV4-1 CASSQDNPEETQYF TGCGCCAGCAGCCAAGATAACCCAGAAGAGACCCAGTACTTC
14 . TRBJ2-1 . TRBV5-4 CASMEGGLGNEQFF TGTGCCAGCATGGAGGGGGGCCTGGGGAATGAGCAGTTCTTC
12 . TRBJ1-2 . TRBV28 CASSPPGDGYTF TGTGCCAGCAGTCCACCCGGAGATGGCTACACCTTC
14 . TRBJ2-1 . TRBV9 CASSPGGGEYEQFF TGTGCCAGCAGCCCTGGAGGGGGGGAATATGAGCAGTTCTTC
15 . TRBJ1-1 . TRBV4-1 CASSFWEGGRTEAFF TGCGCCAGCAGCTTTTGGGAAGGGGGGAGGACTGAAGCTTTCTTT